The entry below describes one T cell receptor beta chain. There are 14 residues in the CDR3. The V and J ends lost 4 bases and 8 bases respectively, with 14 bases between them. Germline CDR1 ENHRY, CDR2 SYGVKD. The record originates from a study of technical replicates of blood from several donors. Clones were read by immunoSEQ multiplex PCR, and TCRdb kept only the in-frame ones, dropping some. The repertoire consists of around 69,000 clones, with around 89% occurring once and the leading ten covering approximately 4.4%. The sample was PBMCs. The rearrangement uses TRBV10-3 and TRBJ1-4, with unresolved D. This clonotype originated in a human donor in good health. Some clones in this sample may be carry-over from other donors' samples. CDR3 nucleotide sequence: TGTGCCATCAGTGGGTCGGAGTCGCGCGAAAAACTGTTTTTT. It codes for CAISGSESREKLFF.